These 16 T cell receptor beta chains came from one sample sequenced in a study of blood T cell repertoires in COVID-19. Profiled with immunoSEQ multiplex PCR; TCRdb holds only in-frame clones, not every one. The table shows 300,000 to 400,000 clones, with approximately 87% occurring only once. The sample was peripheral blood. Receptor source: a woman between 50 and 59 years old with COVID-19, enrolled during active disease.

The chain uses TRBV7-2 and TRBJ2-1; TRBD2 matches 9 bases. The CDR3 runs 14 residues. Per the germline V gene, CDR1 is SGHTA and CDR2 is FQGNSA. V shed 7 bases, J shed 5 bases, and the junction held 6 bases outside the gene matches. In DNA form, the CDR3 reads TGTGCCAGCAACGGACTAGCGCTACACAATGAGCAGTTCTTC. Translation gives CASNGLALHNEQFF. The variable domain in full, completed from reference TRBV7-2 and TRBJ2-1, reads GAGVSQSPSNKVTEKGKDVELRCDPISGHTALYWYRQSLGQGLEFLIYFQGNSAPDKSGLPSDRFSAERTGGSVSTLTIQRTQQEDSAVYLCASNGLALHNEQFFGPGTRLTVL.

The chain couples TRBV9 to TRBJ2-1; 7 bases are shared with TRBD1. The CDR3 is 16 amino acids. V shed 0 bases and J 6 bases; nucleotides not matched to a gene: 9. Per the germline V gene, CDR1 is SGDLS and CDR2 is YYNGEE. The CDR3 sequence: CASSVDGTAIFNEQFF. DNA for the CDR3: TGTGCCAGCAGCGTAGACGGGACAGCCATCTTCAATGAGCAGTTCTTC.

This clone was found once. The CDR3 reads CASSYPSGSPGNQPQHF. CDR3 in DNA: TGTGCCAGCAGTTACCCATCTGGATCTCCGGGAAATCAGCCCCAGCATTTT. This sequence joins TRBV6-2 or TRBV6-3 and TRBJ1-5; unclear D gene. The CDR3 contains 17 residues. Germline values: CDR1 MNHEY, CDR2 SVGEGT. Trimming took 2 bases from V and 4 from J, leaving 18 bases between them.

This chain links TRBV5-1 with TRBJ2-7; D not certain. The CDR3 sequence is 12 residues long. V shed 3 bases and J shed 6 bases, with 10 bases lying between them. From germline, CDR1 is SGHRS and CDR2 YFSETQ. The CDR3 DNA reads TGCGCCAGCAGCTCCCGGTCCGGCGAGCAGTACTTC. Translating it yields CASSSRSGEQYF.

The chain has TRBV29-1 and TRBJ2-2; TRBD1 agrees at 7 bases. V lost 7 bases, J lost 0 bases, and 8 bases stayed unmatched. Germline V CDR1 and CDR2: SQVTM, ANQGSEA. The CDR3 totals 15 residues. The chain's CDR3 is CSAKDRTTNTGELFF. Written as DNA, the CDR3 is TGCAGCGCTAAGGACAGGACCACGAACACCGGGGAGCTGTTTTTT.

The chain combines TRBV2 with TRBJ2-1; possible D gene TRBD2, 6 bases. The CDR3 totals 15 residues. In germline, CDR1 is SNHLY, CDR2 FYNNEI. V was clipped by 3 bases and J by 3 bases, with 12 bases between them. DNA for the CDR3: TGTGCCAGCAGTGATTCTAGCGCCCTCTACAATGAGCAGTTCTTC. Residues: CASSDSSALYNEQFF.

The gene calls are TRBV30 and TRBJ2-3, with 7 bases fitting TRBD2. V lost 3 bases, J lost 2 bases, and 5 bases stayed unmatched. The germline V gene has CDR1 GTSNPN and CDR2 SVGIG (reference sequence). CDR3 length: 14 amino acids. CDR3 sequence: CAWRAGGSTDTQYF. CDR3 DNA sequence: TGTGCCTGGAGGGCCGGGGGGTCCACAGATACGCAGTATTTT.

The chain carries TRBV4-2 and TRBJ1-2; weak D call: TRBD1 (5 bases). The CDR3 runs to 15 residues. Germline CDR1 is LGHNA and CDR2 is YNFKEQ. Trimming removed 4 bases at V and 5 bases at J, with 17 bases between. This CDR3 is CASSPEHGGIYGYTF. CDR3 nucleotides: TGTGCCAGCAGCCCCGAACATGGGGGGATTTATGGCTACACCTTC.

This chain links TRBV19 with TRBJ1-5; 12 bases map to TRBD1. This CDR3 contains 17 residues. Trimming took 4 bases from V and 7 from J; bases not matched to a gene: 11. Germline-derived CDR1 and CDR2 are LNHDA and SQIVND (reference sequence). The CDR3 reads CASSSLGDRGLGQPQHF. The DNA of the CDR3 is TGTGCCAGTAGTAGCCTGGGGGACAGGGGGCTTGGGCAGCCCCAGCATTTT. The variable domain in full, with the rest retrieved from reference TRBV19 and TRBJ1-5, is DGGITQSPKYLFRKEGQNVTLSCEQNLNHDAMYWYRQDPGQGLRLIYYSQIVNDFQKGDIAEGYSVSREKKESFPLTVTSAQKNPTAFYLCASSSLGDRGLGQPQHFGDGTRLSIL.

The chain links TRBV9 to TRBJ2-5; tentative D call: TRBD2 (5 bases). Germline values: CDR1 SGDLS, CDR2 YYNGEE. The ends were cut back, 0 bases at V and 4 bases at J, with 10 bases in the middle. The CDR3 has 14 residues. The CDR3 DNA is TGTGCCAGCAGCGTAGCTCCTAGCCCAGAGACCCAGTACTTC. It encodes CASSVAPSPETQYF.

The chain carries TRBV4-1 and TRBJ2-7; 8 nucleotides align to TRBD1. The CDR3 runs to 15 residues. Trimming at V came to 4 bases and at J to 6 bases, leaving 11 bases not matched to a gene. The germline CDR1 and CDR2 sequences are MGHRA and YSYEKL. The CDR3 sequence is CASSLRTGRPTEQYF. CDR3 DNA: TGCGCCAGCAGCCTCCGGACAGGGAGGCCCACCGAGCAGTACTTC.

The chain joins TRBV5-1 to TRBJ2-2; D gene unclear. Germline V gene sequence: CDR1 SGHRS, CDR2 YFSETQ. This CDR3 has 15 amino acids. Trimming pared 3 bases from V and 8 bases from J, leaving 17 bases between. The CDR3 sequence: CASSSPATMFGELFF. Written as DNA, the CDR3 is TGCGCCAGCAGCTCCCCGGCAACTATGTTTGGGGAGCTGTTTTTT. The complete variable domain, with remaining parts taken from reference TRBV5-1 and TRBJ2-2, reads KAGVTQTPRYLIKTRGQQVTLSCSPISGHRSVSWYQQTPGQGLQFLFEYFSETQRNKGNFPGRFSGRQFSNSRSEMNVSTLELGDSALYLCASSSPATMFGELFFGEGSRLTVL.

V and J are TRBV5-4 and TRBJ1-1, with TRBD1 as a possible D gene (6 bases). The V gene lost 4 bases and the J gene lost 3 bases, with 13 bases spanning the gap. CDR3 length equals 14 residues. Looked up from germline, CDR1 is SGHNT and CDR2 is YYREEE (reference sequence). CDR3 residues: CASSLTGRDTEAFF. The CDR3, as DNA: TGTGCCAGCAGCCTAACAGGGAGGGACACTGAAGCTTTCTTT.

CDR3: CASSDKDRTNYEQYF. The CDR3 DNA is TGTGCCAGCAGTGATAAGGACAGAACAAACTACGAGCAGTACTTC. The chain links TRBV27 to TRBJ2-7; tentative D call: TRBD1 (6 bases). V lost 5 bases, J lost 3 bases, and 17 bases lay in between. CDR1 and CDR2 (germline): MNHEY, SMNVEV (reference sequence). The CDR3 spans 15 residues.

The CDR3 nucleotides read TGCAGCGTTCTGGCCAGTGAGGGCATGAACACTGAAGCTTTCTTT. Encoded protein: CSVLASEGMNTEAFF. The J gene is TRBJ1-1, the V gene TRBV29-1; D is ambiguous. V was trimmed by 5 bases and J by 0 bases, leaving 16 bases between them. This CDR3 contains 15 residues. Germline V lookup: CDR1 SQVTM, CDR2 ANQGSEA. Using reference TRBV29-1 and TRBJ1-1 for the parts outside the CDR3, the full variable domain is SAVISQKPSRDICQRGTSLTIQCQVDSQVTMMFWYRQQPGQSLTLIATANQGSEATYESGFVIDKFPISRPNLTFSTLTVSNMSPEDSSIYLCSVLASEGMNTEAFFGQGTRLTVV.

In DNA form, the CDR3 reads TGTGCCAGCAGTCCCCGACAGACGCTGAACACTGAAGCTTTCTTT. Protein: CASSPRQTLNTEAFF. The chain employs TRBV6-5 and TRBJ1-1; D is perhaps TRBD1 (5 bases). Germline CDR1 and CDR2: MNHEY and SVGAGI. V was pared by 5 bases and J by 0 bases, with 13 bases between. There are 15 residues in the CDR3.